Reported below is one T cell receptor (beta chain). The antigen is undetermined. The PCR used 60 Vbeta and 13 Jbeta primers. Original analysis: Later work found approximately 80 million unique TCR beta chains, with 9.5 million to 12 million shared. Produced via immunoSEQ multiplex PCR; TCRdb's table is partial and in-frame only. V, J and clone size are taken as reported in that table, and D and trimming were inferred from the DNA itself. Here the sample spans approximately 61,000 clones, 70% to 80% being singletons. This entry comes from a study of cytomegalovirus exposure and HLA in healthy donors. The study, taken as a whole, reports: In an earlier analysis, about 87% or about 30%: the productive usage of most TCR beta V segments. When a later analysis compared HLA-associated TCR beta chains with equally common others, the HLA-associated chains turned out to be more clonally expanded and to have lower generation probabilities.

The CDR3 extends over 14 amino acids. Germline lookup yields CDR1 SGDLS and CDR2 YYNGEE. Trimming took off 6 bases at V and 2 bases at J, with 13 bases between the two ends. This TCR came from a man aged 18 to 30 in good health and CMV-seropositive. The rearrangement links TRBV9 to TRBJ2-3; possibly TRBD2 for D (6 bases). Sequences were obtained from PBMCs. The CDR3 DNA reads as TGTGCCAGCAATGGCGGGGCCTTCACAGATACGCAGTATTTT. Translation gives CASNGGAFTDTQYF.